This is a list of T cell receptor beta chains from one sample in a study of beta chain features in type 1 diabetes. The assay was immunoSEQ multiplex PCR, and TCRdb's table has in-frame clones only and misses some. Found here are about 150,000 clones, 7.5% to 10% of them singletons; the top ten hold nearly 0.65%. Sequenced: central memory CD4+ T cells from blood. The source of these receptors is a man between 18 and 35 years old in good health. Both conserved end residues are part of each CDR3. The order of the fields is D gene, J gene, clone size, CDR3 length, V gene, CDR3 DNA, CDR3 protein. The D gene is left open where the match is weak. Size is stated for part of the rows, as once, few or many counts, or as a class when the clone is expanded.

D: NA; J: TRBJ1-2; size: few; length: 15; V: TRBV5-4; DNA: TGTGCCAGCAGCTCGGCCAGGGAAGCTAACTATGGCTACACCTTC; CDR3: CASSSAREANYGYTF
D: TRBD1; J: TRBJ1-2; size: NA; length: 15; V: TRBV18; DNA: TGTGCCAGCTCACCTATGGACAGGGGTAGAAATGGCTACACCTTC; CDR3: CASSPMDRGRNGYTF
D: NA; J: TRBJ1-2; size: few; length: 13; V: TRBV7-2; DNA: TGTGCCAGCAGCAACGACAGGCAGAATGGCTACACCTTC; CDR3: CASSNDRQNGYTF
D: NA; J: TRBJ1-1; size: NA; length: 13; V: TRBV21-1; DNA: TGTGCCAGCAGCAGGGTCCGGACAGATGAAGCTTTCTTT; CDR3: CASSRVRTDEAFF
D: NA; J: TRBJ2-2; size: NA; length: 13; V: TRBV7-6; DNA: TGTGCCAGCAGCTCGTATCGCAGCGGGGAGCTGTTTTTT; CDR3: CASSSYRSGELFF
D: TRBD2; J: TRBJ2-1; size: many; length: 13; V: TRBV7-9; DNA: TGTGTAGGGACTAGCGGGCCTTACAATGAGCAGTTCTTC; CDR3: CVGTSGPYNEQFF
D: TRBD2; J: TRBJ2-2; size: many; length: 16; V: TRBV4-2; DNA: TGTGCCAGCAGCCCGGGGGGGACTAGTTACACCGGGGAGCTGTTTTTT; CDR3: CASSPGGTSYTGELFF
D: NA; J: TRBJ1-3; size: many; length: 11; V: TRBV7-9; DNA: TGTGCCAGCAGCCCGGAGGTGGTTCCCCATTTT; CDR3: CASSPEVVPHF
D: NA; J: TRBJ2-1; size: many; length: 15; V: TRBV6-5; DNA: TGTGCCAGCAGTTACTGGAGCTCGACCGGCAATGAGCAGTTCTTC; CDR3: CASSYWSSTGNEQFF
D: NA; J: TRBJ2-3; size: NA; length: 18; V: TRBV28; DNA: TGTGCCAGCAGTTTATTACTTGGCGCCAGAGCGGACACAGATACGCAGTATTTT; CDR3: CASSLLLGARADTDTQYF
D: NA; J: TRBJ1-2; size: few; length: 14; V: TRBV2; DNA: TGTGCCAGCAGTGTAGGCGGGTTTGCCTATGGCTACACCTTC; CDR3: CASSVGGFAYGYTF
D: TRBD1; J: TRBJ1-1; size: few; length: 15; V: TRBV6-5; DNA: TGTGCCAGCAGTTCGTGGACAGGGCCGAAAACTGAAGCTTTCTTT; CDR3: CASSSWTGPKTEAFF
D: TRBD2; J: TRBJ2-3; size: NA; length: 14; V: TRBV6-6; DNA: TGTGCCAGCAGATTAGCGGGAGGTTACGATACGCAGTATTTT; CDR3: CASRLAGGYDTQYF
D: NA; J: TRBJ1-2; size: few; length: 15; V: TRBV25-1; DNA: TGTGCCAGCAGTGAATATGGGGAGAATAACTATGGCTACACCTTC; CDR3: CASSEYGENNYGYTF
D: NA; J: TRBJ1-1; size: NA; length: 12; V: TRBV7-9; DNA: TGTGCCAGCAGCCTTTCGAACACTGAAGCTTTCTTT; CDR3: CASSLSNTEAFF
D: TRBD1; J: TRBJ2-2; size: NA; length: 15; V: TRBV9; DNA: TGTGCCAGCAGCCAGACAGGGTCGAACACCGGGGAGCTGTTTTTT; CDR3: CASSQTGSNTGELFF
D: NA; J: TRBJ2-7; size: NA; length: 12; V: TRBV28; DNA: TGTGCCAGCAGTTTGGAACGGAGGGAGCAGTACTTC; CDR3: CASSLERREQYF
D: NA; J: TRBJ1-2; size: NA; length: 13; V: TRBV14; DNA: TGTGCCAGTTCACAAGACAGATACTATGGCTACACCTTC; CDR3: CASSQDRYYGYTF
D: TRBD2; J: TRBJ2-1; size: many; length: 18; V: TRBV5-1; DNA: TGCGCCAGCAGCTTGGCCATTGGGGGGGGGAGCTCCTACAATGAGCAGTTCTTC; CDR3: CASSLAIGGGSSYNEQFF
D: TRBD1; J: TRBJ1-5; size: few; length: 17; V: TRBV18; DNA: TGTGCCAGCTCTCAAGAAGTCCCGGGACAGGGAGGGCAGCCCCAGCATTTT; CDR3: CASSQEVPGQGGQPQHF
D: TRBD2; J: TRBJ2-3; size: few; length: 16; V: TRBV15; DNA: TGTGCCACCAGCAGAAGGACTAGCGGGACCACAGATACGCAGTATTTT; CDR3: CATSRRTSGTTDTQYF
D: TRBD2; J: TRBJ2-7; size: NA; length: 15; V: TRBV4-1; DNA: TGCGCCAGCAGCCAACCAACTAGCGGGAGATCCGAGCAGTACTTC; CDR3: CASSQPTSGRSEQYF
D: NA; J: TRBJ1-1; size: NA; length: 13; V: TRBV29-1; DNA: TGCAGCGTTCTCCGACAGCCTAACACTGAAGCTTTCTTT; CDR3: CSVLRQPNTEAFF
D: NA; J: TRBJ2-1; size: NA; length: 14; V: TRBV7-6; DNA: TGTGCCAGCAGCTTCGGACAGTTAAACAATGAGCAGTTCTTC; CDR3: CASSFGQLNNEQFF
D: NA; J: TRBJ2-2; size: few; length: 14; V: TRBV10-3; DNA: TGTGCCACCCTGACAGCGAAGGACACCGGGGAGCTGTTTTTT; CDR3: CATLTAKDTGELFF